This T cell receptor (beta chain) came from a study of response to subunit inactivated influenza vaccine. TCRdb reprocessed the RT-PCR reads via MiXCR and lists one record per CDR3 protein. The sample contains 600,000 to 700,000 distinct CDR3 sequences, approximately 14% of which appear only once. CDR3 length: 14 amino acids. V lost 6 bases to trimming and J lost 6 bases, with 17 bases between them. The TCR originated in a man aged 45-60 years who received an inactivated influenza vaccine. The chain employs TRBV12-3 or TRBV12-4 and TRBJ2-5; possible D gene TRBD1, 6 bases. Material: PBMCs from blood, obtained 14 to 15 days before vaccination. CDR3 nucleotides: TGTGCCAGCAGGACCCGGACAGTCAGGAAGACCCAGTACTTC. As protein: CASRTRTVRKTQYF.